The rows below give T cell receptor beta chains drawn from one sample of a study of identical twins. TCRdb analysed the 5' RACE reads with MiXCR anew, one entry per CDR3 protein. The table includes about 550,000 distinct CDR3 sequences, 20% to 25% detected once. These data were also filed under a second study, of yellow fever vaccine responses in identical twins.

The sample taken for sequencing was CD4+ T cells sorted from blood. These receptors all come from a young woman in good health. Each CDR3 is given with its conserved first and last residue. Each record gives: clone size, J gene, D gene, V gene, CDR3 DNA, CDR3 protein. The D gene is left open where the match is weak. Where a row states a size, it is once, few, many or the class of an expanded clone; other rows omit it.

few	TRBJ2-2	.	TRBV5-6	TGTGCCAGCAGCTCTGGCCGAGGGGGAGGTTTCGGCGGGGAGCTGTTTTTT	CASSSGRGGGFGGELFF
few	TRBJ2-1	.	TRBV6-2/TRBV6-3	TGTGCCAGCAGTTATCTGGGTAACTCCTACAATGAGCAGTTCTTC	CASSYLGNSYNEQFF
.	TRBJ2-1	TRBD2	TRBV5-1	TGCGCCAGCAGCCTGTTTATTGCGCGGGAGGAGGATGAGCAGTTCTTC	CASSLFIAREEDEQFF
.	TRBJ1-6	.	TRBV18	TGTGCCAGCTCACCGGGGCAGGACTATAATTCACCCCTCCACTTT	CASSPGQDYNSPLHF
.	TRBJ2-2	.	TRBV5-4	TGTGCCAGCAGCTTGGACTCTTTTGGGACCCCCTGGGAGCTGTTTTTT	CASSLDSFGTPWELFF
.	TRBJ2-1	.	TRBV6-1	TGTGCCAGCAGCCGCAAGAGCGGGCCCTCCGTCACTGAGCAGTTCTTC	CASSRKSGPSVTEQFF
.	TRBJ1-1	.	TRBV7-9	TGTGCCAGCAGCAGACTTGGGGGGAACACTGAAGCTTTCTTT	CASSRLGGNTEAFF
once	TRBJ2-2	TRBD1	TRBV7-9	TGTGCCAGCAGCTTGAGGACAGGGGGCATCGGGGAGCTGTTTTTT	CASSLRTGGIGELFF
few	TRBJ2-7	TRBD2	TRBV29-1	TGCAGCGCAGTAGCGGGAGGAACCTACGAGCAGTACTTC	CSAVAGGTYEQYF
few	TRBJ2-5	TRBD2	TRBV10-3	TGTGCCATCAGTGAGTCCAGGGCGGGAGTGGAGACCCAGTACTTC	CAISESRAGVETQYF
.	TRBJ2-3	.	TRBV5-6	TGTGCCAGCAGCCCACCGGGACCCGCCTTCACAGATACGCAGTATTTT	CASSPPGPAFTDTQYF
few	TRBJ1-1	.	TRBV10-3	TGTGCCATCCTGGACCGGCGGGGTACTGAAGCTTTCTTT	CAILDRRGTEAFF
few	TRBJ2-1	TRBD2	TRBV6-5	TGTGCCAGCAGTACTAGCGGGGGGGCCAGAGAGCAGTTCTTC	CASSTSGGAREQFF
.	TRBJ1-3	.	TRBV5-1	TGCGCCAGCAGGGAAGGAAACACCATATATTTT	CASREGNTIYF
.	TRBJ1-1	.	TRBV5-1	TGCGCCAGCAGCTTGAGGGAGGCAATGAACACTGAAGCTTTCTTT	CASSLREAMNTEAFF
many	TRBJ1-1	.	TRBV18	TGTGCCAGCAGCCCTGGGGTGAACACTGAAGCTTTCTTT	CASSPGVNTEAFF
.	TRBJ1-1	.	TRBV5-1	TGCGCCAGCAGCTCTTTCCTGGACAGAAGTGAAGCTTTCTTT	CASSSFLDRSEAFF
few	TRBJ2-3	.	TRBV7-9	TGTGCCAGCAGCCAAATCTCAGATACGCAGTATTTT	CASSQISDTQYF
few	TRBJ2-4	.	TRBV5-6	TGTGCCAGCAGCTTAGCTCTTGGGAGAAGAAACATTCAGTACTTC	CASSLALGRRNIQYF
few	TRBJ2-1	.	TRBV6-5	TGTGCCACCAGGGGCTGGGGCAATGAGCAGTTCTTC	CATRGWGNEQFF
.	TRBJ2-5	.	TRBV5-1	TGCGCCAGCAGCTTGGGGCCAAAGACCCAGTACTTC	CASSLGPKTQYF
few	TRBJ2-1	TRBD2	TRBV3-1	TGTGCCAGCAATGACTCGGGACTAGCGAAAGCGAGCTCCTACAATGAGCAGTTCTTC	CASNDSGLAKASSYNEQFF
.	TRBJ2-2	.	TRBV5-1	TGCGCCAGCAGCTTGTCCCGAAGCCCCACCGGGGAGCTGTTTTTT	CASSLSRSPTGELFF
few	TRBJ2-7	TRBD2	TRBV18	TGTGCCAGCTCACAGGAACTAGCGGGATCCCCATACGAGCAGTACTTC	CASSQELAGSPYEQYF
.	TRBJ1-2	.	TRBV19	TGTGCCAGCTGGCACGGGGACTATGGCTACACCTTC	CASWHGDYGYTF
.	TRBJ2-1	.	TRBV27	TGTGCCAGCAGTCGCGTTCGTTACAATGAGCAGTTCTTC	CASSRVRYNEQFF
few	TRBJ2-4	TRBD1	TRBV5-1	TGCGCCAGCAGCTTGGAGATTCAGGGGGTCAGTAGATTTCTAGCCAAAAACATTCAGTACTTC	CASSLEIQGVSRFLAKNIQYF
.	TRBJ2-3	.	TRBV5-1	TGCGCCAGCAGCGCGGACAGCCAAACTAGCACAGATACGCAGTATTTT	CASSADSQTSTDTQYF
few	TRBJ2-7	TRBD1	TRBV28	TGTGCCAGCAGTTCAGCGGGACAGGGGGCGAGGGAGCAGTACTTC	CASSSAGQGAREQYF
once	TRBJ2-2	.	TRBV15	TGTGCCACCAGCAGAGCGGGCACCGGGGAGCTGTTTTTT	CATSRAGTGELFF
few	TRBJ2-1	.	TRBV7-2	TGTGCCAGCACCACCACCGTTGGCTCCTACAATGAGCAGTTCTTC	CASTTTVGSYNEQFF
few	TRBJ2-1	TRBD2	TRBV20-1	TGCAGTGGGGCGCGGGGGGGGGCCTACAATGAGCAGTTCTTC	CSGARGGAYNEQFF
few	TRBJ1-5	.	TRBV24-1	TGTGCCACCAGTGATGGGGGGGTCGGGCAGCCCCAGCATTTT	CATSDGGVGQPQHF
once	TRBJ1-1	.	TRBV5-1	TGCGCCAGCGGGACAACGAACACTGAAGCTTTCTTT	CASGTTNTEAFF
.	TRBJ2-5	TRBD2	TRBV5-1	TGCGCCAGCAGCTTGGGTAGCGGGCTATCGGAGACCCAGTACTTC	CASSLGSGLSETQYF
few	TRBJ2-3	TRBD2	TRBV7-6	TGTGCCAGCAGCCAGACTAGCGGGGGGAGCCCAGATACGCAGTATTTT	CASSQTSGGSPDTQYF
few	TRBJ2-2	TRBD1	TRBV5-8	TGTGCCAGCAGGGGGGACAGATACTACACCGGGGAGCTGTTTTTT	CASRGDRYYTGELFF
many	TRBJ2-7	TRBD2	TRBV3-1	TGTGCCAGCAGCCAAGAACCAGCGGGACGGGGAGAGCAGTACTTC	CASSQEPAGRGEQYF
few	TRBJ1-4	.	TRBV10-2	TGCGCCAGCAGTGAGCGGGGTGAAAAACTGTTTTTT	CASSERGEKLFF
.	TRBJ2-3	TRBD2	TRBV3-1	TGTGCCAGCAGCCAAGGTCTCTCTAGCGGGATCCTACGGGGCACAGATACGCAGTATTTT	CASSQGLSSGILRGTDTQYF
few	TRBJ2-7	.	TRBV19	TGTGCCAGTAGTTACCGGGACGGCTCATCCAACGAGCAGTACTTC	CASSYRDGSSNEQYF
.	TRBJ2-5	.	TRBV6-2/TRBV6-3	TGTGCCAGCAGTTACGGCAGGCGGGAGACCCAGTACTTC	CASSYGRRETQYF